The 27 T cell receptor beta chains below come from one sample, sequenced in a study of cytomegalovirus exposure and HLA in healthy donors (TCRdb year 2017). The library was prepared using the immunoSEQ multiplex PCR assay. For the multiplex PCR, a mixture combining 60 forward primers for TCR Vbeta segments and 13 reverse primers for TCR Jbeta segments was used. The immuneACCESS repertoire file appears here via TCRdb, limited to in-frame rearrangements. These files lack a portion of the clones; in checked studies, under half of the deficit traces to unresolved V genes, and the cause of the others is not known. The sample contains some 130,000 clones, about three quarters of them found a single time. Around 1.2% of the sample lies in the top ten. Material: PBMCs. These receptors all stem from a male donor in good health and CMV-seropositive.

This sequence joins TRBV11-2 and TRBJ1-1; D remains unclear. Germline loops: CDR1 SGHAT, CDR2 FQNNGV. Trimming stripped 0 bases from V and 11 bases from J, with 16 bases between. CDR3 length: 14 amino acids. The CDR3 sequence is CASSLDLSADRAFF. Here the CDR3 DNA reads TGTGCCAGCAGCTTAGATCTAAGTGCCGATCGGGCTTTCTTT.

The V call is TRBV9, the J call TRBJ2-1, with TRBD2 identical over 9 bases. Germline CDR1 and CDR2: SGDLS and YYNGEE. V trimming: 3 bases; J trimming: 1 base; junction bases outside the gene matches: 14. The CDR3 runs to 19 residues. This CDR3 reads CASSAQSSGRFRSYNEQFF. Written as DNA, the CDR3 is TGTGCCAGCAGCGCCCAGAGTAGCGGGAGATTCAGGTCCTACAATGAGCAGTTCTTC.

The J gene is TRBJ2-5, the V gene TRBV9, with 12 bases matching TRBD2. With V trimmed by 3 bases and J by 1 base, 4 bases remained unmatched. Per the germline V gene, CDR1 is SGDLS and CDR2 is YYNGEE. This CDR3 has 16 amino acids. This chain's CDR3 is CASSAALAGGQETQYF. Here the CDR3 DNA reads TGTGCCAGCAGCGCCGCACTAGCGGGAGGCCAAGAGACCCAGTACTTC.

The CDR3 is CASSPGLDTDTQYF. CDR3 bases: TGCGCCAGCAGCCCCGGACTAGACACAGATACGCAGTATTTT. The chain carries TRBV5-1 and TRBJ2-3, with 7 bases that match TRBD2. The CDR3 contains 14 residues. The germline V gene has CDR1 SGHRS and CDR2 YFSETQ. With V trimmed by 4 bases and J by 2 bases, 4 bases remained unmatched.

This clone was counted between two and nine times. The gene calls are TRBV6-1 and TRBJ1-6; TRBD1 is a possible D gene (5 bases). Germline CDR1 reads MNHNS; CDR2 reads SASEGT. Trimming removed 0 bases at V and 2 bases at J, with 8 bases between. This CDR3 has 16 amino acids. This chain's CDR3 is CASSEAGGTYNSPLHF. CDR3 DNA: TGTGCCAGCAGTGAAGCCGGGGGGACCTATAATTCACCCCTCCACTTT.

The rearrangement uses TRBV19 and TRBJ2-7; D not resolved. V dropped 3 bases and J dropped 6 bases, with 3 bases sitting between them. There are 10 residues in the CDR3. Germline values: CDR1 LNHDA, CDR2 SQIVND (reference sequence). This CDR3 is CASSILEQYF. In nucleotides, the CDR3 is TGTGCCAGTAGTATCCTCGAGCAGTACTTC.

V gene TRBV5-6 combines with J gene TRBJ2-3, with 11 bases aligning to TRBD2. The J segment lost 5 bases and the V segment lost 1 base, leaving 6 bases of the junction unmatched. Germline CDR1 is SGHDT and CDR2 is YYEEEE. This CDR3 comprises 16 residues. CDR3 nucleotides: TGTGCCAGCAGCTTGCTAGCGGGGGGCCCGGGAGATACGCAGTATTTT. It encodes CASSLLAGGPGDTQYF.

V and J are TRBV6-1 and TRBJ1-1; no reliable D call. Germline values: CDR1 MNHNS, CDR2 SASEGT. Trimming pared 7 bases from V and 5 bases from J, leaving 17 bases between. The CDR3 covers 14 residues. The CDR3 DNA follows: TGTGCCAGCACCGAAGGGCGGGGAGGGACTGAAGCTTTCTTT. Its protein product is CASTEGRGGTEAFF.

The genes are TRBV18 and TRBJ1-5, with D possibly being TRBD1 (5 bases). The V and J ends lost 0 bases and 0 bases respectively, with 9 bases between them. The CDR3 extends over 16 amino acids. Germline values: CDR1 KGHSH, CDR2 LQKENI. The CDR3 sequence is CASSPPGPYSNQPQHF. The CDR3 DNA sequence: TGTGCCAGCTCACCACCGGGGCCTTATAGCAATCAGCCCCAGCATTTT.

The chain is built from TRBV7-9 and TRBJ1-3; 8 nucleotides align to TRBD1. V trimming: 5 bases; J trimming: 1 base; junction bases outside the gene matches: 4. CDR1 is SEHNR, CDR2 FQNEAQ, per germline (reference sequence). The CDR3 totals 15 residues. The CDR3 here is CASSARQGSGNTIYF. The CDR3 coding sequence is TGTGCCAGCAGCGCCCGACAGGGGTCTGGAAACACCATATATTTT. The variable domain in full, completed from reference TRBV7-9 and TRBJ1-3, reads DTGVSQNPRHKITKRGQNVTFRCDPISEHNRLYWYRQTLGQGPEFLTYFQNEAQLEKSRLLSDRFSAERPKGSFSTLEIQRTEQGDSAMYLCASSARQGSGNTIYFGEGSWLTVV.

This clone has just one count. The rearrangement uses TRBV9 and TRBJ2-1; D is possibly TRBD2 (6 bases). Germline lookup yields CDR1 SGDLS and CDR2 YYNGEE. V lost 0 bases to trimming and J lost 4 bases, with 11 bases between them. The CDR3 has 15 amino acids. The CDR3 region is CASSVVVRGYNEQFF. For the CDR3, the DNA is TGTGCCAGCAGCGTAGTGGTGCGGGGTTACAATGAGCAGTTCTTC.

This clone was seen only a few times. The rearrangement links TRBV19 to TRBJ2-5; tentative D call: TRBD2 (6 bases). V was trimmed by 5 bases and J by 5 bases, leaving 18 bases between them. Germline CDR1 and CDR2: LNHDA and SQIVND (reference sequence). The CDR3 has 15 amino acids. As DNA, the CDR3 is TGTGCCAGTAGTCCCGGTCGCTCGGGAGTGGAGACCCAGTACTTC. This sequence encodes CASSPGRSGVETQYF.

In its sample, this clone was seen once. This sequence joins TRBV7-3 and TRBJ1-4, with a possible D match to TRBD1 (6 bases). The CDR3 totals 14 residues. CDR1 is SGHTA, CDR2 FQGTGA, per germline. V dropped 5 bases and J dropped 6 bases, with 13 bases sitting between them. The CDR3 DNA is TGTGCCAGCAGCGCAGGGGCTGGGGATGAAAAACTGTTTTTT. Residues: CASSAGAGDEKLFF.

The CDR3 nucleotides are TGTGCCAGCAGCTTAGCCTCCTTTTATGGCTACACCTTC. Translation: CASSLASFYGYTF. V gene TRBV7-9 combines with J gene TRBJ1-2; no reliable D call. Germline V gene data show CDR1 as SEHNR and CDR2 as FQNEAQ (reference sequence). Trimming removed 0 bases at V and 5 bases at J, with 7 bases between. The CDR3 consists of 13 residues.

The gene calls are TRBV30 and TRBJ2-1; tentative D call: TRBD2 (6 bases). The CDR3 loop spans 14 amino acids. Germline-derived CDR1 and CDR2 are GTSNPN and SVGIG (reference sequence). Trimming removed 0 bases at V and 7 bases at J, with 13 bases between. The CDR3, as DNA: TGTGCCTGGAGTGTGGAACTAGCAGGAAATGAGCAGTTCTTC. This translates into CAWSVELAGNEQFF. Drawing the rest from reference TRBV30 and TRBJ2-1, the complete variable domain is SQTIHQWPATLVQPVGSPLSLECTVEGTSNPNLYWYRQAAGRGLQLLFYSVGIGQISSEVPQNLSASRPQDRQFILSSKKLLLSDSGFYLCAWSVELAGNEQFFGPGTRLTVL.

The chain combines TRBV28 with TRBJ1-4; 7 bases are shared with TRBD1. The CDR3 consists of 14 residues. The ends lost 6 bases at V and 5 bases at J; junction bases unmatched: 6. The germline V gene has CDR1 MDHEN and CDR2 SYDVKM. CDR3 nucleotide sequence: TGTGCCAGCAGACGGGGACAGTTGAATGAAAAACTGTTTTTT. Protein sequence: CASRRGQLNEKLFF.

This clone showed up just a few times. The chain uses TRBV29-1 and TRBJ2-3, with 7 nucleotides matching TRBD2. This CDR3 comprises 13 residues. The germline V gene encodes CDR1 SQVTM and CDR2 ANQGSEA. V trimming: 4 bases; J trimming: 2 bases; junction bases outside the gene matches: 3. CDR3 region: CSVGAGTTDTQYF. The CDR3 DNA is TGCAGCGTTGGAGCGGGAACCACAGATACGCAGTATTTT.

The V call is TRBV11-2, the J call TRBJ1-2, with D possibly being TRBD1 (5 bases). Per germline, CDR1 SGHAT and CDR2 FQNNGV. The V end lost 0 bases, the J end lost 3 bases, and 8 bases lay between the germline ends. There are 14 residues in the CDR3. In DNA form, the CDR3 reads TGTGCCAGCAGCTTAGACAGCAGGGACTATGGCTACACCTTC. It yields the protein CASSLDSRDYGYTF.

This clone occurred a few times. The chain employs TRBV19 and TRBJ1-5; 7 bases fit TRBD1. V was clipped by 5 bases and J by 5 bases; unmatched bases: 6. Germline V gene sequence: CDR1 LNHDA, CDR2 SQIVND (reference sequence). The CDR3 runs to 14 residues. CDR3 DNA: TGTGCCAGTAGTCCAGGACAGGCAGATCAGCCCCAGCATTTT. Translated: CASSPGQADQPQHF.

This chain connects TRBV30 to TRBJ1-3, with D possibly TRBD1 on 5 matching bases. The CDR3 extends over 18 amino acids. Per the germline V gene, CDR1 is GTSNPN and CDR2 is SVGIG (reference sequence). Trimming took 4 bases from V and 2 from J, leaving 24 bases between them. This CDR3 reads CAWTSPVGTHLPGNTIYF. CDR3 in DNA: TGTGCCTGGACATCCCCTGTGGGGACTCATTTGCCTGGAAACACCATATATTTT.

The rearrangement links TRBV27 to TRBJ2-1; D may be TRBD2 (5 bases). Germline V gene lookup returns CDR1 MNHEY and CDR2 SMNVEV (reference sequence). With 6 bases removed from V and 8 bases from J, the gap between germline ends came to 23 bases. The CDR3 runs to 16 residues. The CDR3 nucleotides are TGTGCCAGCAGCCCCGCGGACTCGCCCGAAGGGTATGAGCAGTTCTTC. Translating it yields CASSPADSPEGYEQFF.

The rearrangement joins TRBV7-2 to TRBJ2-2; TRBD2 matches 13 bases. The CDR3 is made up of 16 amino acids. Losses at the gene ends were 7 bases for V and 8 bases for J; bases not matched to a gene: 10. Germline V lookup: CDR1 SGHTA, CDR2 FQGNSA. The CDR3 protein is CASTSRLAGGRGELFF. DNA of the CDR3: TGTGCCAGCACCTCAAGACTAGCGGGAGGACGGGGGGAGCTGTTTTTT.

The chain links TRBV7-3 to TRBJ2-7, with D possibly matching TRBD1 (5 bases). Germline V lookup: CDR1 SGHTA, CDR2 FQGTGA. V lost 2 bases and J 0 bases, leaving 11 bases between the germline ends. This CDR3 has 15 residues. CDR3 protein: CASSLAGDSSYEQYF. The DNA for the CDR3 is TGTGCCAGCAGCTTAGCAGGTGACAGCTCCTACGAGCAGTACTTC.

The chain links TRBV5-4 to TRBJ2-3, with TRBD1 identical over 9 bases. The CDR3 consists of 15 residues. V lost 4 bases, J lost 5 bases, and 8 bases stayed unmatched. The germline V gene encodes CDR1 SGHNT and CDR2 YYREEE (reference sequence). The CDR3 here is CASSPYRGQGDTQYF. CDR3 bases: TGTGCCAGCAGCCCATACAGGGGGCAGGGAGATACGCAGTATTTT.

CDR3 region: CASSLRVSYEQYF. DNA for the CDR3: TGTGCCAGCAGTTTGCGGGTTAGCTACGAGCAGTACTTC. This sequence joins TRBV28 and TRBJ2-5; D may be TRBD2 (5 bases). The J call could be wrong; TRBJ2-7 is a better fit for the DNA end. This CDR3 is 13 amino acids long. Germline V gene lookup returns CDR1 MDHEN and CDR2 SYDVKM.

The chain links TRBV28 to TRBJ2-3; perhaps TRBD2 as D (6 bases). The CDR3 loop spans 15 amino acids. V lost 3 bases to trimming and J lost 3 bases, with 13 bases between them. Germline V lookup: CDR1 MDHEN, CDR2 SYDVKM. The CDR3 loop reads CASSFGGMGTDTQYF. DNA for the CDR3: TGTGCCAGCAGTTTCGGAGGGATGGGAACAGATACGCAGTATTTT.

The count of this clone is one. This chain uses TRBV27 with TRBJ1-5; maybe TRBD1 (6 bases). The CDR3 length is 15 residues. The germline V and J ends were trimmed by 3 bases and 4 bases, with 13 bases remaining between them. Germline V lookup: CDR1 MNHEY, CDR2 SMNVEV (reference sequence). CDR3 DNA sequence: TGTGCCAGCAGTTTTATACAGGGATTAAATCAGCCCCAGCATTTT. Residues: CASSFIQGLNQPQHF.